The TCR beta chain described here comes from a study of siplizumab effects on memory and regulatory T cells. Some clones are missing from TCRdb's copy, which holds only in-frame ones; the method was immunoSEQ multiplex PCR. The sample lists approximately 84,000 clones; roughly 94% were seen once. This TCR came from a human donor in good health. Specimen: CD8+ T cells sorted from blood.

The CDR3 loop is CASSVYRDRRTSGHYEQYF. CDR3 DNA: TGTGCCAGCAGCGTGTACCGGGACAGGAGGACTAGCGGCCACTACGAGCAGTACTTC. V is TRBV5-4 and J is TRBJ2-7, with TRBD2 matching over 10 bases. CDR1 SGHNT and CDR2 YYREEE come from the germline V gene (reference sequence). V shed 4 bases, J shed 3 bases, and the junction held 19 bases outside the gene matches. The CDR3 has 19 amino acids. Full variable domain (rest looked up from reference TRBV5-4 and TRBJ2-7): ETGVTQSPTHLIKTRGQQVTLRCSSQSGHNTVSWYQQALGQGPQFIFQYYREEENGRGNFPPRFSGLQFPNYSSELNVNALELDDSALYLCASSVYRDRRTSGHYEQYFGPGTRLTVT.